Listed here are 22 T cell receptor beta chains from one sample, sequenced in a study of a mutant IDH1 vaccine in newly diagnosed glioma. These receptors' targets are unknown. Method: immunoSEQ multiplex PCR; TCRdb's copy keeps in-frame clones and lacks some. The sample comprises 39,000 or so clones, around 78% of which are singletons, and around 5.9% rests with the top ten. Time point given: week 5, during vaccination. Each dose delivered 300 ug of mutant IDH1 20-mer peptide subcutaneously with imiquimod. Sequencing used PBMCs, obtained from a glioma patient whose treatment included an IDH1 peptide vaccine. Source of these receptors: a man aged 40-49 years with glioma.

The chain carries TRBV19 and TRBJ1-6, with 9 bases matching TRBD1. Germline assignment: CDR1 LNHDA and CDR2 SQIVND (reference sequence). CDR3 length: 14 residues. J lost 10 bases, V lost 10 bases, and 11 bases had no gene match. CDR3 in amino acids: CATQTGTGSSPLHF. In nucleotides, the CDR3 is TGTGCCACTCAGACCGGGACAGGGAGCTCACCCCTCCACTTT.

The chain has TRBV5-4 and TRBJ2-7, with TRBD1 matching 11 bases. This CDR3 comprises 15 residues. Germline V lookup: CDR1 SGHNT, CDR2 YYREEE (reference sequence). V lost 4 bases, J lost 12 bases, and 15 bases stayed unmatched. CDR3 amino acids: CASSINRDRGSSVYF. The CDR3 nucleotides read TGTGCCAGCAGCATAAACCGGGACAGGGGGTCTTCTGTGTACTTC.

The rearrangement uses TRBV11-2 and TRBJ2-7, with 11 nucleotides matching TRBD1. The CDR3 loop spans 15 amino acids. In germline, CDR1 is SGHAT, CDR2 FQNNGV. After removal of 5 bases from V and 4 bases from J, the junction contained 7 bases not matched to a gene. CDR3 protein: CASSPGQGAFYEQYF. DNA for the CDR3: TGTGCCAGCAGCCCAGGACAGGGGGCGTTTTACGAGCAGTACTTC.

CDR3 protein: CASSLRATPYGTEAFF. The CDR3 DNA sequence: TGTGCCAGCAGTCTCCGGGCCACCCCGTACGGCACTGAAGCTTTCTTT. The chain combines TRBV6-6 with TRBJ1-1; D not resolved. Trimming removed 5 bases from V and 4 bases from J, with 20 bases in between. Per germline, CDR1 MNHNY and CDR2 SVGAGI (reference sequence). The CDR3 is 16 amino acids.

This clone was counted a few times. This chain connects TRBV18 to TRBJ2-6; D gene uncertain. The V gene lost 6 bases and the J gene lost 4 bases, with 13 bases spanning the gap. This CDR3 contains 15 residues. From germline, CDR1 is KGHSH and CDR2 LQKENI. Written as DNA, the CDR3 is TGTGCCAGCTCCCCCATGGGGTCAGGGGCCAACGTCCTGACTTTC. Amino acids: CASSPMGSGANVLTF.

The chain links TRBV5-6 to TRBJ2-7; TRBD2 matches 8 bases. V shed 4 bases and J 2 bases; nucleotides not matched to a gene: 8. CDR3 length equals 15 residues. CDR1 and CDR2 (germline): SGHDT, YYEEEE. In DNA, the CDR3 is TGTGCCAGCAGCCCTCTTAGCGGGAAAGCCTACGAGCAGTACTTC. Encoded protein: CASSPLSGKAYEQYF.

The J gene is TRBJ1-5, the V gene TRBV7-2; D uncertain. V was clipped by 5 bases and J by 4 bases, with 12 bases between them. This CDR3 has 14 amino acids. Germline V lookup: CDR1 SGHTA, CDR2 FQGNSA. CDR3 DNA: TGTGCCAGCAGCCCCGCCGGAGGAAATCAGCCCCAGCATTTT. Translated, it gives CASSPAGGNQPQHF.

The chain has TRBV4-1 and TRBJ2-1; 11 bases fit TRBD1. CDR1 and CDR2 from the germline V gene are MGHRA and YSYEKL. V dropped 6 bases and J dropped 6; count of bases not matched to a gene: 7. The CDR3 is made up of 15 amino acids. The chain's CDR3 is CASRLGQGARNEQFF. DNA of the CDR3: TGCGCCAGCAGACTAGGACAGGGGGCTCGCAATGAGCAGTTCTTC.

The genes are TRBV6-6 and TRBJ1-1, with D possibly TRBD1 on 6 matching bases. In germline, CDR1 is MNHNY, CDR2 SVGAGI (reference sequence). This CDR3 contains 15 residues. V was trimmed by 2 bases and J by 1 base, leaving 11 bases between them. DNA of the CDR3: TGTGCCAGCAGTTACGGTAGGGGGAGGAACACTGAAGCTTTCTTT. This translates into CASSYGRGRNTEAFF.

The chain couples TRBV5-4 to TRBJ2-5, with TRBD2 identical over 13 bases. This CDR3 has 16 amino acids. Germline CDR1 reads SGHNT; CDR2 reads YYREEE (reference sequence). With 4 bases clipped from V and 4 bases from J, the junction kept 7 bases outside the gene matches. The CDR3 here is CASSPGLAGVRETQYF. CDR3 DNA: TGTGCCAGCAGCCCCGGACTAGCGGGGGTTAGAGAGACCCAGTACTTC.

The sample holds a few counts of this clone. V is TRBV5-1 and J is TRBJ1-1; D unclear. Germline V gene data show CDR1 as SGHRS and CDR2 as YFSETQ. Trimming stripped 0 bases from V and 5 bases from J, with 5 bases between. The CDR3 length is 12 residues. Here the CDR3 reads CASSLDRTEAFF. Written as DNA, the CDR3 is TGCGCCAGCAGCTTGGACCGGACTGAAGCTTTCTTT.

The J gene is TRBJ2-1, the V gene TRBV2; D is ambiguous. CDR3 length: 16 residues. Trimming stripped 6 bases from V and 8 bases from J, with 23 bases between. The germline gives CDR1 SNHLY, CDR2 FYNNEI. The DNA for the CDR3 is TGTGCCAGCAGACTCCGTTTAGTTATTACCTCTGATGAGCAGTTCTTC. Protein sequence: CASRLRLVITSDEQFF.

The chain employs TRBV5-6 and TRBJ2-1, with D possibly being TRBD1 or TRBD2 (5 bases each). V was clipped by 4 bases and J by 5 bases, with 16 bases between them. The germline gives CDR1 SGHDT, CDR2 YYEEEE. This CDR3 has 15 residues. CDR3 protein: CASSRGTLGHNEQFF. In DNA form, the CDR3 reads TGTGCCAGCAGCCGTGGGACGTTGGGGCACAATGAGCAGTTCTTC.

This clone showed up just once. This CDR3 is CASSYSFRTPGQYF. CDR3 DNA sequence: TGTGCCAGCAGTTACTCTTTTCGGACCCCTGGACAGTACTTC. The chain is built from TRBV6-5 and TRBJ2-7; D remains unclear. This CDR3 comprises 14 residues. V was shortened by 0 bases and J by 10 bases, with 16 bases between the two germline ends. Per germline, CDR1 MNHEY and CDR2 SVGAGI.

The chain employs TRBV14 and TRBJ2-3; 7 nucleotides line up with TRBD2. The CDR3 spans 16 residues. Trimming removed 1 base from V and 1 base from J; junction bases left unmatched: 5. Germline V lookup: CDR1 SGHDN, CDR2 FVKESK. CDR3 sequence reads: CASSQGRGMGTDTQYF. CDR3 nucleotides: TGTGCCAGCAGCCAAGGGCGGGGGATGGGCACAGATACGCAGTATTTT.

Only one count was recorded for this clone. V and J are TRBV29-1 and TRBJ2-3, with 11 bases fitting TRBD1. V shed 6 bases, J shed 3 bases, and the junction held 11 bases outside the gene matches. From germline, CDR1 is SQVTM and CDR2 ANQGSEA. The CDR3 length is 16 residues. In DNA, the CDR3 is TGCAGCGTGGGGGGCGGACAGGGGGCCCCAACAGATACGCAGTATTTT. This encodes CSVGGGQGAPTDTQYF.

The rearrangement uses TRBV9 and TRBJ1-2; no reliable D call. This CDR3 spans 17 amino acids. Germline values: CDR1 SGDLS, CDR2 YYNGEE. Trimming cost V 0 bases and J 4 bases, with 19 bases left between them. The CDR3 coding sequence is TGTGCCAGCAGCGTAGGAGTAGTCCGGGGTCCGGGCTATGGCTACACCTTC. It codes for CASSVGVVRGPGYGYTF.

This clone was seen more than once but under ten times. The chain links TRBV6-8 to TRBJ2-3, with 10 bases matching TRBD1. The junction had 7 bases not matched to a gene; V was cut back by 6 bases and J by 4 bases. The germline V gene encodes CDR1 MNHGY and CDR2 SAAAGT. This CDR3 region has 15 residues. The CDR3 loop is CASRPGQGGPDTQYF. In DNA form, the CDR3 reads TGTGCCAGCAGACCTGGACAGGGGGGTCCAGATACGCAGTATTTT.

DNA of the CDR3: TGTGCCAGCAGCTTAAGGGCGGCCGAGGGGCCCCAGCATTTT. Encoded protein: CASSLRAAEGPQHF. This sequence joins TRBV7-8 and TRBJ1-5; D not resolved. V was trimmed by 2 bases and J by 9 bases, leaving 14 bases between them. Germline V CDR1 and CDR2: SGHVS, FQNEAQ. The CDR3 length is 14 residues.

The chain has TRBV4-1 and TRBJ2-1; TRBD1 agrees at 8 bases. Germline V lookup: CDR1 MGHRA, CDR2 YSYEKL. Germline trimming cut 6 bases from V and 5 bases from J; bases unmatched to any gene: 15. The CDR3 has 17 amino acids. The CDR3 spells CASRPRVRDRNDNEQFF. The CDR3 DNA is TGCGCCAGCAGACCACGCGTCCGGGACAGGAACGACAATGAGCAGTTCTTC.

The chain is built from TRBV5-1 and TRBJ2-4, with 10 positions matching TRBD1. The CDR3 is 14 residues long. Unmatched junction bases numbered 2, after V lost 0 bases and J lost 8 bases. Germline V gives CDR1 SGHRS, CDR2 YFSETQ. CDR3 DNA: TGCGCCAGCAGCTTGGGAGGGACAGGGGACATTCAGTACTTC. Translated: CASSLGGTGDIQYF.

V and J are TRBV25-1 and TRBJ1-6; D gene ambiguous. CDR1 is MGHDK, CDR2 SYGVNS, per germline. This CDR3 comprises 15 residues. Trimming took off 1 base at V and 3 bases at J, with 7 bases between the two ends. In DNA, the CDR3 is TGTGCCAGCAGTGAATCTGGAGGCTATAATTCACCCCTCCACTTT. Amino acids: CASSESGGYNSPLHF.